The T cell receptor beta chain under discussion was sequenced for a study of cytomegalovirus exposure and HLA in healthy donors (dated by TCRdb to 2016 to 2017). Study-level background: An earlier analysis of under 600 of the donors reported approximately 300 Gb of sequence data and 117 million unique TCR beta sequences from some 180 million T cells. An early release covering some 640 HLA-typed donors comprised approximately 300 gigabases of sequencing data and around 80 million unique TCR sequences. The genetic ancestry cluster associated with self-reported Caucasian donors included 70% to 85% of the 300 to 400 genotyped donors. The study aimed to test whether cataloging public T cell receptors could reveal signatures of past pathogen exposure. The T cell repertoires of under 750 subjects were profiled by immunosequencing and related to cytomegalovirus serostatus. A separate validation cohort of approximately 130 different subjects was used in addition to the roughly 670-subject first cohort. To predict cytomegalovirus infection status, the study combined high-throughput TCR immunosequencing, statistical association of individual TCRs with disease status, and machine learning. A later analysis re-examined previously published TCR beta repertoires from about 670 donors and added high-resolution HLA genotyping to investigate patterns of TCR occurrence. In the later analysis, no new phenotypic data were used to find candidate immune exposures; instead, reliance was placed on TCR beta sequences and their occurrence across donors. An earlier analysis of 450 to 750 of the donors used high-throughput TCR beta sequencing to judge whether each TCR beta V gene segment behaved as functional or pseudogenic. Alongside the repertoire data, information on donor age, sex, ethnicity and CMV serostatus was compiled. In a later genetic analysis, genome-wide SNP genotypes for about 60% of the 666 donors were used, and that subset was treated as a discovery cohort. All discovery cohort repertoires had been generated on a single sequencing platform. Class I and class II HLA loci were covered by the typing at four-digit resolution. The number of typed donors differed by locus: about 629-640 for A, B, C, DRB1 and DQB1; 522 for DQA1; 606 for DPA1; and about 470 for DPB1. Because of strong linkage in the cohort, roughly 5 DR-DQ haplotypes were treated as single units for association and clustering. On average, approximately 250,000 unique TCR beta nucleotide sequences were sequenced per donor among about 400 genotyped donors of the cohort, with about 17% of those sequences being non-productive.

In total, approximately 690 healthy bone marrow donors made up the cohort. At the time of sampling, all cohort members were nominally healthy, though unrecorded immune exposures were likely present. The donor was CMV seropositive and belonged to the group of 250 to 300 seropositive cohort members. A peripheral blood sample was provided by each donor, and peripheral blood mononuclear cells were used for TCR beta sequencing. The Qiagen DNeasy Blood Extraction Kit was used to extract genomic DNA from the blood cell samples. V gives up 1 base and J gives up 0 bases, and the segment between their germline ends measures 6 bases. Sequences SNHLY (CDR1) and FYNNEI (CDR2) are obtained from the germline V gene. The CDR3 sequence holds 15 residues, the cysteine and phenylalanine included. Of all the DNA, just the CDR3 is kept, 45 bases in frame from base 1. The library was obtained by the immunoSEQ multiplex PCR assay. For the multiplex PCR, a mixture combining 60 forward primers for TCR Vbeta segments and 13 reverse primers for TCR Jbeta segments was used. A multiplex PCR assay on genomic DNA amplified the CDR3 region of rearranged TCR beta genes. Amplified TCR beta libraries were sequenced as 87-base-pair reads on the Illumina HiSeq System. As for how the authors treated the data: A later analysis tallied roughly 80 million unique TCR beta chains across the 700 or so repertoires, and around 12 million of those chains were shared by two or more donors. Raw reads were error-corrected and collapsed into unique sequences with a nearest-neighbor algorithm that merged closely related sequences to remove PCR and sequencing errors. CDR3 sequences were aligned to IMGT reference sequences to assign V, D and J gene segments. Each retained sequence needed at least a six-nucleotide match to both a V gene segment and a J gene segment. A rearrangement counted as productive if the CDR3 had no stop codons and remained in frame with V and J, and every other rearrangement counted as non-productive. CDR3 was defined by IMGT convention, running from the second conserved V-encoded cysteine to the conserved J-encoded phenylalanine. The earlier analysis of approximately 590 of the donors excluded any sequence lacking an unambiguous match to a single V gene segment. In an earlier analysis of almost 600 of the donors, a V segment was called functional when productive rearrangements were above 56.7%, and segregating when the standard deviation between donors exceeded 5%. A statistical classification framework was built for diagnosing cytomegalovirus status from the catalog of TCR beta chain sequences. In a later analysis, V and J genes were assigned by comparing TCR nucleotide sequences against IMGT/GENE-DB human TR gene sequences. In a later analysis, CDR3 sequences and most-parsimonious VDJ recombination scenarios were assigned using the TCRdist pipeline. In a later analysis, each TCR beta chain was defined by its CDR3 amino acid sequence together with its V-gene family, and reads without a unique V-gene family were excluded. A later analysis removed 600 or so highly shared, low-generation-probability nucleotide sequences to deal with suspected cross-contamination and a sequencing artifact. In a later analysis, a clonal expansion index was calculated for each public chain from normalized within-repertoire ranks of inferred template counts. Generation probabilities in a later analysis came from a VDJ recombination model fitted to out-of-frame rearrangements, and those results were checked against IGoR. A later analysis scored TCR-TCR, TCR-HLA and TCR-CMV co-occurrence with hypergeometric tests, applying a repertoire-size bias correction to TCR pairs. False discovery rates were estimated in a later analysis by permuting HLA or CMV assignments 20 times. A later analysis grouped co-occurring TCRs with DBSCAN, adding TCRdist sequence similarity when clustering within HLA-allele-positive subsets. Co-occurrence clustering excluded repertoires with fewer than 30,000 or more than 120,000 public chains, plus five with anomalous nucleotide sharing. TCRdb's version of the immuneACCESS table is confined to in-frame rearrangements and falls short of the full clone set. An unresolved V gene accounts for under half of the shortfall where checked; the remainder is of unknown origin. The DNA gave D and trimming, while V, J and clone size come from that table. This sample has some 100,000 clones in its table, and approximately 81% of those were observed once. The ten largest clonotypes hold over 4% of the sample.

This clone showed up just a few times. It lacks a known antigen. No quality values exist for individual bases; no much larger clone is one base distant. On the study overall, not on this receptor specifically: In vitro tests confirmed that a few of the cytomegalovirus-associated TCR beta chains recognize cytomegalovirus antigens. Linkage disequilibrium might explain the correlated functional status among segregating V segments, but an unknown experimental factor could not be ruled out. A later analysis reported that several top co-occurrence clusters appeared linked to parvovirus B19, influenza, CMV and Epstein-Barr virus. While some public TCRs were present in many individuals, most TCR sequences turned up only very rarely across donors. The cohort was sequenced for TCR beta chains only, and without alpha or paired-chain data the features that could be detected were limited. In a later analysis, the rate of TCR association differed among HLA loci, with DRB1 alleles having the most associated TCRs and HLA-C alleles having the fewest. According to a later analysis, most CMV-associated TCR beta chains appeared to be HLA-restricted, and the HLA associations seemed to be driven largely by CMV exposure. The presence/absence analyses assumed that sequencing depth was roughly uniform across donors, and that assumption may not be true. Immune exposure information for the cohort was limited to CMV serostatus. A further reported finding was that TCR beta sequences accurately predicted the HLA-A and HLA-B alleles for most subjects in the first cohort. An earlier analysis of approximately 530 of the donors showed that most TCR beta V segments appeared in productive rearrangements either about 87% or about 30% of the time, which broadly matched IMGT annotations. The 87-base-pair reads could not distinguish some IMGT-functional V segments, including TRBV6-2 and TRBV6-3, so those segments were excluded. In the study, around 160 TCR beta chains were listed as associated with cytomegalovirus. A later analysis associated about 16,000 TCR beta sequences with specific HLA alleles at a false discovery rate of 0.05. Because HLA typing was missing for some donors at each locus, association tests included only the typed subset. Assigning TCR associations to individual alleles was difficult when HLA alleles, especially DR and DQ, strongly co-occurred. A cluster of highly shared sequence variants was judged likely to represent a technical artifact of the sequencing pipeline. An association between a missense DCLRE1C variant and V-gene and J-gene trimming of TCR beta chains was found in a later genetic analysis and replicated in an independent cohort. Because counts were too low, 15 to 20 rarely observed V segments, including chromosome 9 orphons, were excluded from the earlier analysis of around 590 of the donors. In a later analysis, HLA-associated TCR beta chains were found to be more clonally expanded and to have lower generation probabilities than equally common non-associated chains. According to the authors, the approach could potentially be generalized to other disease states and immunological phenotypes. In both the original and validation cohorts, the classifier was reported to diagnose cytomegalovirus status with high specificity and sensitivity. A later genetic analysis reported fewer N-insertions in productive TCRs among donors in an Asian-associated ancestry cluster than the approximately 700-donor mean.

The rearranged chain carries TRBV2 and TRBJ2-2; the D gene identity is not certain. The origin of this receptor is a female donor in good health and CMV-seropositive. The sequenced material came from PBMCs. This receptor has the CDR3 CASSEGASNTGELFF. The base sequence is TGTGCCAGCAGTGAAGGGGCCTCGAACACCGGGGAGCTGTTTTTT.